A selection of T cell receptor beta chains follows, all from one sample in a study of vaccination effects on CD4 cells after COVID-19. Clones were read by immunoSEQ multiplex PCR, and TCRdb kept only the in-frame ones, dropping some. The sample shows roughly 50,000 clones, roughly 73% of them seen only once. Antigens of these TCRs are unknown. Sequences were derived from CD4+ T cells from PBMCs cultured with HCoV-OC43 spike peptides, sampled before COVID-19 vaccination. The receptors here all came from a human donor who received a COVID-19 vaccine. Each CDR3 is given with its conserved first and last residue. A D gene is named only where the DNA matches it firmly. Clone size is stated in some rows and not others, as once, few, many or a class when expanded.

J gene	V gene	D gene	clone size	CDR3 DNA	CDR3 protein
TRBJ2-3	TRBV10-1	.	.	TGCGCCAGCAGTGAGTCTCCTAGTGTTTCGCAGTATTTT	CASSESPSVSQYF
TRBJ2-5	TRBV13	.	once	TGTGCCAGCAGCCCCCCCCGCCAAGAGACCCAGTACTTC	CASSPPRQETQYF
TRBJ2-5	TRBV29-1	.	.	TGCAGCGTTGAAAAGGGAGTCGGGACCCAGTACTTC	CSVEKGVGTQYF
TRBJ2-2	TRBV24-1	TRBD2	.	TGTGCCACTAGAAGCGGGGTCTCTGGGGAGCTGTTTTTT	CATRSGVSGELFF
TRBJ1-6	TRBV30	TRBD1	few	TGTGCCTGGAAACCGGGACAGGGGCTCAATTCACCCCTCCACTTT	CAWKPGQGLNSPLHF
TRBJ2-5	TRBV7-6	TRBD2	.	TGTGCCAGCAGCACAGCGGGGGGTGTCGAGACCCAGTACTTC	CASSTAGGVETQYF
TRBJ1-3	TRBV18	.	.	TGTGCCAGCTCACCAAATGGGCTGGGTAGGACTGGAAACACCATATATTTT	CASSPNGLGRTGNTIYF
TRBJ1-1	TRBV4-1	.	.	TGCGCCAGCAGCCAACAGGGGACTGAAGCTTTCTTT	CASSQQGTEAFF
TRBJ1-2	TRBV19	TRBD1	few	TGTGCCAGTAGTATCCCACTAGCGACAGGGGCCTACACCTTC	CASSIPLATGAYTF
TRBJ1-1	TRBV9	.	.	TGTGCCAGCAGCGTAGTTTCGAGTATGAACACTGAAGCTTTCTTT	CASSVVSSMNTEAFF
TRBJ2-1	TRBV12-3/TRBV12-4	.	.	TGTGCCAGCAGTTTAATTGGTTATGAGCAGTTCTTC	CASSLIGYEQFF
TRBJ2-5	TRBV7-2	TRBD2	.	TGTGCCAGCAGCTTATCGGGGAGCGGGGGAGAGACCCAGTACTTC	CASSLSGSGGETQYF
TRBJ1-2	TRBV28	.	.	TGTGCCAGCAGTTTTGGGGGAGGCGGCTATGGCTACACCTTC	CASSFGGGGYGYTF
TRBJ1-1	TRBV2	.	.	TGTGCCAGCAGGGCAGGTTCGAACACTGAAGCTTTCTTT	CASRAGSNTEAFF
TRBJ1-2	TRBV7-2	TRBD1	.	TGTGCCAGCAGCCCGGGACAGGCTGTCTCTGGCTACACCTTC	CASSPGQAVSGYTF
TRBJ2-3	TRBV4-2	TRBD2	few	TGTGCCAGCAGCCCCGCGGTAGGGCGGGGGGGCCTTGGGGATACGCAGTATTTT	CASSPAVGRGGLGDTQYF
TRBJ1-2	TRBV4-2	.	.	TGTGCCAGCAGCCAAGGCTCAGCAGCTAACTATGGCTACACCTTC	CASSQGSAANYGYTF
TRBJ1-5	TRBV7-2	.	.	TGTGCCAGCAGCGTATCCGGGCCGACTGAGTATAGCAATCAGCCCCAGCATTTT	CASSVSGPTEYSNQPQHF
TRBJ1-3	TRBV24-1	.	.	TGTGCCACCAGTGAAAACGCTGGGGCGAAAGGAAACACCATATATTTT	CATSENAGAKGNTIYF
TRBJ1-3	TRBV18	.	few	TGTGCCAGCTCACCAGATGGACGGCGCTCTGGAAACACCATATATTTT	CASSPDGRRSGNTIYF
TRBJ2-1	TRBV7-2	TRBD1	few	TGTGCCAGCAGCCCAAAGTACGGGACAGGGAATTTGGGCAATGAGCAGTTCTTC	CASSPKYGTGNLGNEQFF
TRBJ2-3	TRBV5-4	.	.	TGTGCCAGTGGTCGCTACAGCACAGATACGCAGTATTTT	CASGRYSTDTQYF
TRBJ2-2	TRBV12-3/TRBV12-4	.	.	TGTGCCAGCAGTTTTCAGTACACCGGGGAGCTGTTTTTT	CASSFQYTGELFF
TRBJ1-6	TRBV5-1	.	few	TGCGCCAGCAGGTACGCCGGGGGAGGAAATTCACCCCTCCACTTT	CASRYAGGGNSPLHF
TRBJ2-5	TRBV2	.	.	TGTGCCAGCAGACATGGCAGAACGATTCAAGAGACCCAGTACTTC	CASRHGRTIQETQYF
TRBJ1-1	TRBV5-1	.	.	TGCGCCAGCAGCTTGGCCGGAGGCAGCCTGAACACTGAAGCTTTCTTT	CASSLAGGSLNTEAFF
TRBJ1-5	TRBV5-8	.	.	TGTGCCAGCAGCTTGTTGATCGGGAGGAGCAATCAGCCCCAGCATTTT	CASSLLIGRSNQPQHF
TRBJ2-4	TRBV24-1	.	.	TGTGCCACCAGTGCCGCAGGGTCTTATACAAACATTCAGTACTTC	CATSAAGSYTNIQYF
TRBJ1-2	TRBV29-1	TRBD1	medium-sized	TGCAGCGTTGCCCGGGACAGGGACAACTATGGCTACACCTTC	CSVARDRDNYGYTF
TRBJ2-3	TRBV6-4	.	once	TGTGCCAGCAGCCCGAGCAACTTAAGGTTAGATACGCAGTATTTT	CASSPSNLRLDTQYF
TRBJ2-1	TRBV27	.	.	TGTGCCAGCAGTTTCCTGGGCCCCCACAATGAGCAGTTCTTC	CASSFLGPHNEQFF
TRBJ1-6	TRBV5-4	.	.	TGTGCCAGCAGCTCTGAAAGATCGTCAGACAGGCTTAATTCACCCCTCCACTTT	CASSSERSSDRLNSPLHF
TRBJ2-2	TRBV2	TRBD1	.	TGTGCCAGCAGTCGACAGGGGAACACCGGGGAGCTGTTTTTT	CASSRQGNTGELFF
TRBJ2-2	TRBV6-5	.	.	TGTGCCAGCACTTGGGGGGGGCCCAGGACCGGGGAGCTGTTTTTT	CASTWGGPRTGELFF
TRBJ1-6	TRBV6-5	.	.	TGTGCCAGCGGCCAGGACGGGAATAATTCACCCCTCCACTTT	CASGQDGNNSPLHF
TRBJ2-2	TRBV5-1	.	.	TGCGCCAGCAGCTTCGACAGGACGAACACCGGGGAGCTGTTTTTT	CASSFDRTNTGELFF
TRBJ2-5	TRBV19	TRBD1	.	TGTGCCAGTAGTACCCGGACAGGGGGCGAGACCCAGTACTTC	CASSTRTGGETQYF
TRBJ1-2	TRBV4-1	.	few	TGCGCCAGCAGCCAAGGACAGCCTGGCTACACCTTC	CASSQGQPGYTF
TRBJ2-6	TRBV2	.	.	TGTGCCAGCAGTTCGAGGTACTCTGGGGCCAACGTCCTGACTTTC	CASSSRYSGANVLTF
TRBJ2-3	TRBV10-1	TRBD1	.	TGCGCCAGCAGTAGGGACAGCTCCACAGATACGCAGTATTTT	CASSRDSSTDTQYF
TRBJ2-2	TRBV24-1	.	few	TGTGCCACCAGTTACGGGGGCAACACCGGGGAGCTGTTTTTT	CATSYGGNTGELFF
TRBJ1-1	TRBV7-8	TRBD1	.	TGTGCCAGCAGCCCTCGACAGGGGGCCTCGAACACTGAAGCTTTCTTT	CASSPRQGASNTEAFF
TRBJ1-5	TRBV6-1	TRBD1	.	TGTGCCAGCAGTGAAGCATTTGGAGGGGGCGGCGGCAATCAGCCCCAGCATTTT	CASSEAFGGGGGNQPQHF
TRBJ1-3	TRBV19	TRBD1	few	TGTGCCAGTAGTACCTCAGGGGGCCCTGGAAACACCATATATTTT	CASSTSGGPGNTIYF
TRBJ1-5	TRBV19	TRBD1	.	TGTGCCAGTACCCCCAACGACAGGGGGCGAAATCAGCCCCAGCATTTT	CASTPNDRGRNQPQHF
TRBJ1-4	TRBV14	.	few	TGTGCCAGCAGCCAAGTTCAGGGTGAAAAACTGTTTTTT	CASSQVQGEKLFF
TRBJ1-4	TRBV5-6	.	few	TGTGCCAGCAGCTTCTTAATTGGCGGCCGAAATGAAAAACTGTTTTTT	CASSFLIGGRNEKLFF
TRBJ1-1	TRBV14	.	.	TGTGCCAGCAGCCAAGTTGCCCCAGGGGTTGCTGAAGCTTTCTTT	CASSQVAPGVAEAFF
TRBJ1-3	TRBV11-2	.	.	TGTGCCAGCAGCCCCACAGGGAGCTCTGGAAACACCATATATTTT	CASSPTGSSGNTIYF
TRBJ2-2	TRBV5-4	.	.	TGTGCCAGCAGCTCACGAGACCGGGACTCGACCGGGGGTGGGGAGCTGTTTTTT	CASSSRDRDSTGGGELFF
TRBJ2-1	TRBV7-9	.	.	TGTGCCAGCAGCTTAGGGACATCCTACAATGAGCAGTTCTTC	CASSLGTSYNEQFF
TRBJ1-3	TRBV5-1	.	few	TGCGCCAGCAGCTTAGAGTCATGGGGAAACACCATATATTTT	CASSLESWGNTIYF